One and the same sample provided the 10 T cell receptor beta chains below, sequenced in a study of T cell repertoires in cytomegalovirus infection. MiXCR, applied by TCRdb to the reads, yields one record per CDR3 protein. The profile shows around 550,000 distinct CDR3 sequences, 26% of them singletons. The sample taken for sequencing was PBMCs. The source of these receptors is a human donor in good health (CMV status not recorded). Some clones in this sample may be carry-over from other donors' samples.

The chain links TRBV7-2 to TRBJ2-5, with 9 bases that match TRBD2. The germline CDR1 and CDR2 sequences are SGHTA and FQGNSA. Trimming at V came to 2 bases and at J to 5 bases, leaving 12 bases not matched to a gene. This CDR3 region has 17 residues. CDR3 sequence: CASSLRRGGGGGETQYF. CDR3 coding DNA: TGTGCCAGCAGCTTAAGGCGGGGGGGGGGGGGGGGGGAGACCCAGTACTTC.

This clonotype was counted only a few times. The genes are TRBV9 and TRBJ1-3, with D unclear. Germline CDR1 is SGDLS and CDR2 is YYNGEE. This CDR3 comprises 14 residues. V lost 0 bases to trimming and J lost 3 bases, with 7 bases between them. The CDR3 DNA reads TGTGCCAGCAGCGTAGAAGATTTTGGAAACACCATATATTTT. Its translation: CASSVEDFGNTIYF.

This clonotype has at least ten counts. This chain connects TRBV4-1 to TRBJ2-1; 8 nucleotides match TRBD2. This CDR3 comprises 15 residues. Germline CDR1 and CDR2: MGHRA and YSYEKL. V gave up 4 bases and J gave up 9 bases; unmatched junction bases: 11. DNA of the CDR3: TGCGCCAGCAGCCCTTCGGGACTAGGAGATCGTGAGCAGTTCTTC. Translation gives CASSPSGLGDREQFF.

This clonotype was detected a few times. The V call is TRBV2, the J call TRBJ2-1; D might be TRBD1 (6 bases). Germline assignment: CDR1 SNHLY and CDR2 FYNNEI. V gave up 4 bases and J gave up 4 bases, with 8 bases separating them. The CDR3 extends over 13 amino acids. The CDR3 loop is CASSGQEYNEQFF. CDR3 nucleotide sequence: TGTGCCAGCAGTGGACAGGAATACAATGAGCAGTTCTTC.

This chain links TRBV7-9 with TRBJ2-1; D possibly corresponds to TRBD2 (5 bases). The CDR3 is 16 amino acids. Germline loops: CDR1 SEHNR, CDR2 FQNEAQ (reference sequence). V lost 7 bases and J 1 base, leaving 17 bases between the germline ends. The CDR3 region is CASIGVRTESYNEQFF. CDR3 bases: TGTGCCAGCATCGGGGTGAGGACTGAATCCTACAATGAGCAGTTCTTC.

This chain uses TRBV6-2 or TRBV6-3 with TRBJ1-2; D remains unclear. This CDR3 spans 14 amino acids. Trimming pared 6 bases from V and 6 bases from J, leaving 17 bases between. The germline CDR1 and CDR2 sequences are MNHEY and SVGEGT. CDR3 nucleotide sequence: TGTGCCAGCAGGAGGACGGCTGATCCCCATGGCTACACCTTC. Protein: CASRRTADPHGYTF.

This clonotype was recorded many times. The chain joins TRBV7-2 to TRBJ2-3; TRBD2 might be the D (6 bases). From germline, CDR1 is SGHTA and CDR2 FQGNSA. This CDR3 contains 15 residues. V was trimmed by 0 bases and J by 1 base, leaving 8 bases between them. The CDR3 is CASSLAGTGTDTQYF. The CDR3 DNA reads TGTGCCAGCAGCTTAGCAGGGACTGGCACAGATACGCAGTATTTT. The full variable domain, completed using reference TRBV7-2 and TRBJ2-3, is GAGVSQSPSNKVTEKGKDVELRCDPISGHTALYWYRQSLGQGLEFLIYFQGNSAPDKSGLPSDRFSAERTGGSVSTLTIQRTQQEDSAVYLCASSLAGTGTDTQYFGPGTRLTVL.

This clonotype was counted between two and nine times. V is TRBV6-4 and J is TRBJ1-5; TRBD1 is a possible D gene (5 bases). Germline assignment: CDR1 MRHNA and CDR2 SNTAGT. CDR3 length: 17 amino acids. V was shortened by 3 bases and J by 2 bases, with 17 bases between the two germline ends. CDR3 nucleotides: TGTGCCAGCAGTGAACAGGTGGGGAAACAGGGCAATCAGCCCCAGCATTTT. The encoded protein is CASSEQVGKQGNQPQHF.

This chain joins TRBV20-1 and TRBJ1-2, with 7 bases matching TRBD1. The CDR3 consists of 20 residues. Losses at the gene ends were 0 bases for V and 6 bases for J; bases not matched to a gene: 25. Germline CDR1 DFQATT, CDR2 SNEGSKA (reference sequence). The CDR3 region has the DNA TGCAGTGCTAGAGATTTTTTGGTATCCGGCACGACAGGGTTTCAAAATGGCTACACCTTC. It translates to CSARDFLVSGTTGFQNGYTF.

In this sample, this clonotype turned up a few times. The rearrangement joins TRBV7-6 to TRBJ1-5, with 8 bases that match TRBD1. Germline V gene sequence: CDR1 SGHVS, CDR2 FNYEAQ. The CDR3 runs 14 residues. Losses at the gene ends were 4 bases for V and 5 bases for J; bases not matched to a gene: 4. As DNA, the CDR3 is TGTGCCAGCAGCTCCAGGGGGCCAGATCAGCCCCAGCATTTT. This translates into CASSSRGPDQPQHF.